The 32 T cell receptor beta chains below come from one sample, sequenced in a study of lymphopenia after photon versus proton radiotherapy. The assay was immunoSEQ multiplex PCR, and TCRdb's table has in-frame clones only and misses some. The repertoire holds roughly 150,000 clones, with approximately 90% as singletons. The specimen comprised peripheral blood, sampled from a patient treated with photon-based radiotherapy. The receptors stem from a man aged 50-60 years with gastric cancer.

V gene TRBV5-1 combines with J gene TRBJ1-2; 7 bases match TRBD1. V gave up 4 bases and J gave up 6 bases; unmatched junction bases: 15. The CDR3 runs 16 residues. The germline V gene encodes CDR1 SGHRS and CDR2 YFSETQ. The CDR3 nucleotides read TGCGCCAGCAGCAGGCCTACCTCAGGGGGAGGGGATGGCTACACCTTC. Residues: CASSRPTSGGGDGYTF. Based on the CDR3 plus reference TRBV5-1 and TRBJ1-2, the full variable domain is KAGVTQTPRYLIKTRGQQVTLSCSPISGHRSVSWYQQTPGQGLQFLFEYFSETQRNKGNFPGRFSGRQFSNSRSEMNVSTLELGDSALYLCASSRPTSGGGDGYTFGSGTRLTVV.

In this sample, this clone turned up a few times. The DNA of the CDR3 is TGCGCCAGCAGCCCTTCGACCACGACAGAAGAGACCCAGTACTTC. The encoded protein is CASSPSTTTEETQYF. V and J are TRBV5-1 and TRBJ2-5; a weak D match, TRBD1 (5 bases). CDR1 SGHRS and CDR2 YFSETQ come from the germline V gene. Trimming took off 4 bases at V and 3 bases at J, with 16 bases between the two ends. The CDR3 is 15 amino acids.

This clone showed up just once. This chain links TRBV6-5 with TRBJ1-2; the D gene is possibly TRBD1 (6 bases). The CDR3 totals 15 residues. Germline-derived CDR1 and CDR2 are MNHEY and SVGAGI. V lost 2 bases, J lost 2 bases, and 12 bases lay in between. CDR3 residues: CASSYGGPLNYGYTF. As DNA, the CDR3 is TGTGCCAGCAGTTACGGGGGCCCCTTGAACTATGGCTACACCTTC.

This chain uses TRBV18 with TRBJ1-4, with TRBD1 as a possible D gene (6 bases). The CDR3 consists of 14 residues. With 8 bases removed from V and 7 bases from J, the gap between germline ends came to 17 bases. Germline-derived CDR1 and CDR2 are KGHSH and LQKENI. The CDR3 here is CASRSGTRLEKLFF. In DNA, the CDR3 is TGTGCCAGCCGTTCCGGGACACGTCTTGAAAAACTGTTTTTT.

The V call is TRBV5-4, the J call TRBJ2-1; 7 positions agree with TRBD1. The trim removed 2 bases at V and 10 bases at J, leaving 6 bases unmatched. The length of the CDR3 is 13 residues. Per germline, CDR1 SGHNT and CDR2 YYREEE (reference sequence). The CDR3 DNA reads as TGTGCCAGCAGCTTAGAGACAGGGAACGAGCAGTTCTTC. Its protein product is CASSLETGNEQFF.

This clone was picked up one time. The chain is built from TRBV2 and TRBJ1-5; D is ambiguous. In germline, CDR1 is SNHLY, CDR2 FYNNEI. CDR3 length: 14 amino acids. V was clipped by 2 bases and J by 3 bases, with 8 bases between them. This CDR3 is CASSENTFNQPQHF. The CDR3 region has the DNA TGTGCCAGCAGTGAAAATACCTTCAATCAGCCCCAGCATTTT.

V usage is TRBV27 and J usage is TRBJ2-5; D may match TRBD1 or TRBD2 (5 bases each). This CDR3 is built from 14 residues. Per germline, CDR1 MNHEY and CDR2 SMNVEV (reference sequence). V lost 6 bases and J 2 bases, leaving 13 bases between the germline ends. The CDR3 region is CASRGTGWQETQYF. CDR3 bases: TGTGCCAGCAGGGGGACGGGGTGGCAAGAGACCCAGTACTTC.

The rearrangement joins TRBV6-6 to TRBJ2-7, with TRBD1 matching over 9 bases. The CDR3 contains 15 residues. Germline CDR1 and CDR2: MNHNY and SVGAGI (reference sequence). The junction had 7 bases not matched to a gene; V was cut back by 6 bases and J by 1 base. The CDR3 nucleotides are TGTGCCAGCAGACCCGGGACAGGGATTTCCTACGAGCAGTACTTC. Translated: CASRPGTGISYEQYF.

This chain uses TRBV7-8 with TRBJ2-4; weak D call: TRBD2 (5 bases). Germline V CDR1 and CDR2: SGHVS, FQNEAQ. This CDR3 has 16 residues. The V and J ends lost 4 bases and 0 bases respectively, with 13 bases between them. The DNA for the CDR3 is TGTGCCAGCAGCTCCAGGACTTCCCTAGCCAAAAACATTCAGTACTTC. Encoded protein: CASSSRTSLAKNIQYF.

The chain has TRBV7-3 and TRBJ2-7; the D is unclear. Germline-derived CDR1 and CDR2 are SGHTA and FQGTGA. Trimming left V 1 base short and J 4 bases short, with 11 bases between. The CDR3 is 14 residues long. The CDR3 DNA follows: TGTGCCAGCAGCTTAAAAGATTCGGCGTACGAGCAGTACTTC. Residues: CASSLKDSAYEQYF.

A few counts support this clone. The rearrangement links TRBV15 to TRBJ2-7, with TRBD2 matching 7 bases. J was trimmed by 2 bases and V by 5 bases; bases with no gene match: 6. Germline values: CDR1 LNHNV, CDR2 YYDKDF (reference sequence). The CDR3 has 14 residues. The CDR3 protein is CATSVGGTTYEQYF. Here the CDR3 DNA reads TGTGCCACCAGCGTGGGAGGGACCACCTACGAGCAGTACTTC.

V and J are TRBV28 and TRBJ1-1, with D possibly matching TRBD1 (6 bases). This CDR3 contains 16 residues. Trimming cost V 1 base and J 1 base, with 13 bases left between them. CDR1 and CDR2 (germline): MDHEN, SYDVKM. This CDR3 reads CASSLSMWGPNTEAFF. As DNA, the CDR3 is TGTGCCAGCAGTTTATCTATGTGGGGGCCGAACACTGAAGCTTTCTTT.

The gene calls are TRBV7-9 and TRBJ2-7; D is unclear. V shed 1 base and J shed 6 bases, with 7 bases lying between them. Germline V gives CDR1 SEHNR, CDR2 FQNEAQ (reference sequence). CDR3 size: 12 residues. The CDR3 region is CASSLEAPEQYF. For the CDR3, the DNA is TGTGCCAGCAGCTTAGAGGCGCCCGAGCAGTACTTC.

The CDR3 region has the DNA TGTGCCAGCTCACCACCGTCCTCTCTCTCTGGGGCCAACGTCCTGACTTTC. Its translation is CASSPPSSLSGANVLTF. The V call is TRBV18, the J call TRBJ2-6; D is ambiguous. Germline CDR1 reads KGHSH; CDR2 reads LQKENI. The ends were cut back, 0 bases at V and 0 bases at J, with 9 bases in the middle. This CDR3 spans 17 amino acids.

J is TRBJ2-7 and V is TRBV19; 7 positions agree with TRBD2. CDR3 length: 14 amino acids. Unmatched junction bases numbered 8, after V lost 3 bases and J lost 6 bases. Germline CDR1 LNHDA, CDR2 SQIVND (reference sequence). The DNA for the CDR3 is TGTGCCAGTAGTATCCTTGGGAGGGCTGGCGAGCAGTACTTC. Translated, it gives CASSILGRAGEQYF. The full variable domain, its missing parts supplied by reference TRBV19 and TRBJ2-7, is DGGITQSPKYLFRKEGQNVTLSCEQNLNHDAMYWYRQDPGQGLRLIYYSQIVNDFQKGDIAEGYSVSREKKESFPLTVTSAQKNPTAFYLCASSILGRAGEQYFGPGTRLTVT.

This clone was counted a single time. The chain's CDR3 is CASSWGTSGSNEQFF. The CDR3 DNA sequence: TGTGCCAGCAGCTGGGGGACTAGCGGGAGCAATGAGCAGTTCTTC. The chain has TRBV5-6 and TRBJ2-1; 14 bases align to TRBD2. The CDR3 runs 15 residues. J lost 6 bases, V lost 3 bases, and 2 bases had no gene match. Germline V gene lookup returns CDR1 SGHDT and CDR2 YYEEEE.

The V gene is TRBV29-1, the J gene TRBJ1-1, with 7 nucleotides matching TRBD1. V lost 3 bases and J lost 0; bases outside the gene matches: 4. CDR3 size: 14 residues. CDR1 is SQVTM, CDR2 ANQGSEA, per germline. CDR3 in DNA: TGCAGCGTTGACGGGACAGTGATGAACACTGAAGCTTTCTTT. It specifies CSVDGTVMNTEAFF.

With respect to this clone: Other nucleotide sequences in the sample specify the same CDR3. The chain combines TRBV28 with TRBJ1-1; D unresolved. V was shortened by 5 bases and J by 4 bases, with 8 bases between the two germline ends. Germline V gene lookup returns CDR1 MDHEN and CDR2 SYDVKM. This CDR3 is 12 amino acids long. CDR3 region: CASSPRVTEAFF. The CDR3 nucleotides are TGTGCCAGCAGTCCGCGGGTCACTGAAGCTTTCTTT.

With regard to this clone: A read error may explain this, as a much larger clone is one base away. Written as DNA, the CDR3 is TGTGCCAGCAGGGATACTAACTATGGCTACACCTTC. It codes for CASRDTNYGYTF. The rearrangement uses TRBV6-4 and TRBJ1-2; unclear D gene. Germline V gene data show CDR1 as MRHNA and CDR2 as SNTAGT. This CDR3 is built from 12 residues. Trimming shortened V by 6 bases and J by 0 bases, and 5 bases separated the two germline ends.

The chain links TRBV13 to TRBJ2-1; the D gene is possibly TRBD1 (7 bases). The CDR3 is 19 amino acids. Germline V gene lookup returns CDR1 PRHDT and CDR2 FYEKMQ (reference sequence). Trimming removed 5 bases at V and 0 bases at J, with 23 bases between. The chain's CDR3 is CASSRRRRGPASSYNEQFF. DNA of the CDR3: TGTGCCAGCAGCCGCAGGAGGAGGGGGCCTGCGAGCTCCTACAATGAGCAGTTCTTC.

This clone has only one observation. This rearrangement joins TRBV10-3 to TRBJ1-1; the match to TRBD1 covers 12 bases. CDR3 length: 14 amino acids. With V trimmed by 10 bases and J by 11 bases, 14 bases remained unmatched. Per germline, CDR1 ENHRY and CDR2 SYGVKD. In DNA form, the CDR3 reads TGTGCCAGTACATCGGGACAGGGGGCCTGGTTCGCTTTCTTT. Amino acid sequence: CASTSGQGAWFAFF.

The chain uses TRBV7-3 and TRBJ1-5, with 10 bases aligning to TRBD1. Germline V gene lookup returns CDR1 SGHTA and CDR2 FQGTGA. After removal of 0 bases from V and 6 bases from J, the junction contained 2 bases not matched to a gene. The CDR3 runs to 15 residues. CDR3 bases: TGTGCCAGCAGCTTAACAGGGGACAGGGGTCAGCCCCAGCATTTT. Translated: CASSLTGDRGQPQHF.

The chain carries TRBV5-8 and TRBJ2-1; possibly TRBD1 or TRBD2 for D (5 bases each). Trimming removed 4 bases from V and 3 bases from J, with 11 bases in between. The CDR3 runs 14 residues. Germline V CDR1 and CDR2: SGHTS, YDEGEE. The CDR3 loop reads CASSAGALYNEQFF. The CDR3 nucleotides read TGTGCCAGCAGCGCCGGGGCCCTCTACAATGAGCAGTTCTTC. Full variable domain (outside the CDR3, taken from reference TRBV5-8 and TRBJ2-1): EAGVTQSPTHLIKTRGQQATLRCSPISGHTSVYWYQQALGLGLQFLLWYDEGEERNRGNFPPRFSGRQFPNYSSELNVNALELEDSALYLCASSAGALYNEQFFGPGTRLTVL.

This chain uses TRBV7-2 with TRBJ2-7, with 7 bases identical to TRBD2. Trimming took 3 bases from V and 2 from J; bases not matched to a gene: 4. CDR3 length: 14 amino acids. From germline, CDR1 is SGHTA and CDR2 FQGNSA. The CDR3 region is CASSFTGGTYEQYF. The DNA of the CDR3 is TGTGCCAGCAGCTTTACGGGAGGTACCTACGAGCAGTACTTC.

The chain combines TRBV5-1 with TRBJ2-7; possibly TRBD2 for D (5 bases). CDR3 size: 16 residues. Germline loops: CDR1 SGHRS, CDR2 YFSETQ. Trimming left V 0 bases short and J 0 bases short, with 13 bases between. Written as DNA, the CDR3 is TGCGCCAGCAGCTTGGCCTTCGGGAAGAGCTCCTACGAGCAGTACTTC. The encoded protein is CASSLAFGKSSYEQYF.

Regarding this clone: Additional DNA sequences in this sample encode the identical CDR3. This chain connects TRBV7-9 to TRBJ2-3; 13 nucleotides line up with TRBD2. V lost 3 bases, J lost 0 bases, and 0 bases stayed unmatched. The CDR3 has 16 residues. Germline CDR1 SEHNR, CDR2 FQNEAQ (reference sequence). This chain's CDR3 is CASSLGLAGSTDTQYF. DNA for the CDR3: TGTGCCAGCAGCTTGGGACTAGCGGGGAGCACAGATACGCAGTATTTT. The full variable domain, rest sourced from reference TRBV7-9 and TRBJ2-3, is DTGVSQNPRHKITKRGQNVTFRCDPISEHNRLYWYRQTLGQGPEFLTYFQNEAQLEKSRLLSDRFSAERPKGSFSTLEIQRTEQGDSAMYLCASSLGLAGSTDTQYFGPGTRLTVL.

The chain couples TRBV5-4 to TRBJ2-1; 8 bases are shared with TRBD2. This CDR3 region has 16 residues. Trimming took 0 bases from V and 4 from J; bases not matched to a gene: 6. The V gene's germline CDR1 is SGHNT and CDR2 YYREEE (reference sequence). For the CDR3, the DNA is TGTGCCAGCAGCTTGGGCTTTAGCGGGAAATACAATGAGCAGTTCTTC. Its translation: CASSLGFSGKYNEQFF.

CDR3 loop: CATIGRGETQYF. Here the CDR3 DNA reads TGTGCCACTATCGGGCGAGGAGAGACCCAGTACTTC. This sequence joins TRBV25-1 and TRBJ2-5; D gene unclear. The germline CDR1 and CDR2 sequences are MGHDK and SYGVNS. The CDR3 contains 12 residues. The V gene lost 10 bases and the J gene lost 4 bases, with 13 bases spanning the gap.

The CDR3 here is CASSPRTWGTNTEAFF. The CDR3 nucleotides read TGTGCCAGCTCACCAAGGACTTGGGGTACGAACACTGAAGCTTTCTTT. This sequence joins TRBV18 and TRBJ1-1; D is uncertain. The germline V gene encodes CDR1 KGHSH and CDR2 LQKENI. The V end was cut by 2 bases, the J end by 1 base, with 14 bases between. The CDR3 length is 16 residues.

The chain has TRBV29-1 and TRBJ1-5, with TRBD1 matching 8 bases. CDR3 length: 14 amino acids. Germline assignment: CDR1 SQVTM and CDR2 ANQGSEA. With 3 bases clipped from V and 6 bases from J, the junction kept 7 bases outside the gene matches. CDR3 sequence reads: CSVEFTGGGQPQHF. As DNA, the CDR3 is TGCAGCGTTGAGTTCACAGGGGGTGGTCAGCCCCAGCATTTT.

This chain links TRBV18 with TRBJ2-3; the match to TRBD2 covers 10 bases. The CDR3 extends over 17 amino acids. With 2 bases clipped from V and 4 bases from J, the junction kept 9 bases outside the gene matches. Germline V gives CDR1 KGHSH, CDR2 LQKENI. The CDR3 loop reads CASSPNPSGSGSDTQYF. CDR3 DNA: TGTGCCAGCTCACCAAACCCTAGCGGGAGTGGTTCAGATACGCAGTATTTT.

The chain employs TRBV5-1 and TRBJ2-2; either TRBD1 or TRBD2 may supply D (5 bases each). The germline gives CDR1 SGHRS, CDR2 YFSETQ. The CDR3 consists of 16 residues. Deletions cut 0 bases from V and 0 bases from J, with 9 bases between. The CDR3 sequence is CASSLGGPTNTGELFF. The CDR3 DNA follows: TGCGCCAGCAGCTTGGGGGGACCGACGAACACCGGGGAGCTGTTTTTT.